The clone carrying this T cell receptor (beta chain) was picked up a small number of times. The antigen is unknown. This sample is part of a study of blood T cells in healthy people across ages. General study results and limits: Because sorting was not performed, PBMCs prevented conclusive naive versus antigen-experienced comparison.

A J-beta primer mix and a sample-barcoded 5' primer were used in a second PCR of about 7 to 12 cycles. TCRdb analysed the 5' RACE reads with MiXCR anew, one entry per CDR3 protein. The sample records roughly 2 million distinct CDR3 sequences, roughly 49% being singletons. Trimming removed 3 bases from V and 1 base from J, with 9 bases in between. The length of the CDR3 is 14 residues. Germline V CDR1 and CDR2: MRHNA, SNTAGT. The source is a woman aged 40 to 55 in good health. V is TRBV6-4 and J is TRBJ1-1, with D possibly TRBD1 on 6 matching bases. Sequences were obtained from blood. CDR3 sequence: CASSEEGGNTEAFF. The CDR3 region has the DNA TGTGCCAGCAGTGAGGAAGGGGGGAACACTGAAGCTTTCTTT.